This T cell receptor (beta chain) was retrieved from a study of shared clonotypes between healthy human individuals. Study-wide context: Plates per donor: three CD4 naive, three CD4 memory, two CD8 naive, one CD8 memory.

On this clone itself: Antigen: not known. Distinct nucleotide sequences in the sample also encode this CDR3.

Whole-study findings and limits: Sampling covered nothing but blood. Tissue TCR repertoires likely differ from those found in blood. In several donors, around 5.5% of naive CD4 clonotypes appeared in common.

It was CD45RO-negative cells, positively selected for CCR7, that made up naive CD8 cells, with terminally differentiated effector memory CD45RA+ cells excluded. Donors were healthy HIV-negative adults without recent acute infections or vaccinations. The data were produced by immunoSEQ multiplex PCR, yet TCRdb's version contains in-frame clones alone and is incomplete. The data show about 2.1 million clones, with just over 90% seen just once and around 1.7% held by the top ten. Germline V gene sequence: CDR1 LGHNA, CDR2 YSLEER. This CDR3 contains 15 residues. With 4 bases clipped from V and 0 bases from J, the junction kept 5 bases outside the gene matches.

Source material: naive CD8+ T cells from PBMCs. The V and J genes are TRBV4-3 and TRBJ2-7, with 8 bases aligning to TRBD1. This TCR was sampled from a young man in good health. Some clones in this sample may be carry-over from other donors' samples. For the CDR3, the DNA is TGCGCCAGCAGCCCACTCGGACAGGGCTCCTACGAGCAGTACTTC. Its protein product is CASSPLGQGSYEQYF.